These 2 T cell receptor beta chains were all obtained from the same sample, sequenced in a study of CD8 T cells in Susac syndrome. Reverse transcription of roughly 0.5 to 1 ug RNA was performed with random hexamers. Each CDR3 protein is one row after TCRdb ran MiXCR on the immunoSEQ multiplex PCR reads. Here the sample spans roughly 200,000 distinct CDR3 sequences, 85% to 95% being singletons. The sample taken for sequencing was CD4+ T cells from PBMCs. Source of these receptors: a human donor with Susac syndrome.

In regard to this clonotype: The germline gene is not matched at one end of the junction; a read error may be the cause. The chain recombines TRBV12-3 or TRBV12-4 with TRBJ1-1, with 8 bases lining up with TRBD1. The CDR3 has 14 amino acids. CDR3 region: CASSPWTGNTEVFF. Here the CDR3 DNA reads TGTGCCAGCAGTCCTTGGACAGGGAACACTGAAGTTTTCTTT.

The chain couples TRBV30 to TRBJ1-5; D perhaps matches TRBD1 (6 bases). V lost 2 bases and J 5 bases, leaving 10 bases between the germline ends. Looked up from germline, CDR1 is GTSNPN and CDR2 is SVGIG (reference sequence). This CDR3 has 13 residues. The CDR3 DNA reads as TGTGCCTGGAGTCAGGGGACCGATCAGCCCCAGCATTTT. It translates to CAWSQGTDQPQHF.